This TCR beta chain is from a study of human T cells and chemical hapten exposure. The study, taken as a whole, reports: Sensitizing with DPC caused no change in TCRs above 1 in 1000 frequency.

The CDR3 has 12 residues. V lost 6 bases, J lost 7 bases, and 13 bases lay in between. Per germline, CDR1 SQVTM and CDR2 ANQGSEA. The sample's time point: patch test 1, 2 weeks after DPC sensitization. As for treatment: therapeutic diphenylcyclopropenone sensitization with weekly scalp DPC. There are many counts of this clonotype. Its antigen remains unknown. Unique molecular identifiers were linked by the library to individual cDNA molecules. TCRdb processed the RACE reads anew with MiXCR; each CDR3 protein has one entry. The sample shows 90,000 to 120,000 distinct CDR3 sequences, 8% to 13% of them seen only once.

The chain has TRBV29-1 and TRBJ2-1; no firm D call. This clonotype was sampled from a woman aged 40 to 49 with alopecia areata. Some clones in this sample may be carry-over from other donors' samples. The source was whole blood, collected in connection with sensitization to the hapten diphenylcyclopropenone (DPC). CDR3 in DNA: TGCAGCGTGGATGGGGTGGATAATGAGCAGTTCTTC. Translation: CSVDGVDNEQFF.